The 27 T cell receptor beta chains presented below share a single source sample, sequenced in a study of cytomegalovirus exposure and HLA in healthy donors. This table comes from immunoSEQ multiplex PCR, and its TCRdb copy is limited to in-frame clones, with some not included. The repertoire holds about 150,000 clones, 88% seen once, with about 2.7% in the top ten. Input material: PBMCs. The receptors here all came from a man aged 18-30 years in good health and CMV-seronegative.

The V and J genes are TRBV28 and TRBJ2-7; TRBD2 might be the D (6 bases). Germline V CDR1 and CDR2: MDHEN, SYDVKM. The CDR3 extends over 15 amino acids. The V gene lost 7 bases and the J gene lost 3 bases, with 19 bases spanning the gap. CDR3 region: CASTTGAEGYYEQYV. In DNA, the CDR3 is TGTGCCAGCACTACGGGCGCGGAGGGGTACTACGAGCAGTACGTC.

V is TRBV5-1 and J is TRBJ1-5; D is unclear. The CDR3 loop spans 15 amino acids. In germline, CDR1 is SGHRS, CDR2 YFSETQ. V was pared by 0 bases and J by 2 bases, with 9 bases between. The CDR3 loop is CASSLGVAGNQPQHF. In DNA, the CDR3 is TGCGCCAGCAGCTTGGGCGTTGCTGGCAATCAGCCCCAGCATTTT. Full variable domain (rest looked up from reference TRBV5-1 and TRBJ1-5): KAGVTQTPRYLIKTRGQQVTLSCSPISGHRSVSWYQQTPGQGLQFLFEYFSETQRNKGNFPGRFSGRQFSNSRSEMNVSTLELGDSALYLCASSLGVAGNQPQHFGDGTRLSIL.

This chain joins TRBV28 and TRBJ1-2; possible D gene TRBD1, 5 bases. The CDR3 runs 11 residues. Germline lookup yields CDR1 MDHEN and CDR2 SYDVKM. CDR3 in amino acids: CALGRVGGYTF. The CDR3 bases are TGTGCTCTCGGCAGGGTAGGTGGCTACACCTTC.

The chain has TRBV19 and TRBJ2-7; D is possibly TRBD2 (5 bases). Germline V gene lookup returns CDR1 LNHDA and CDR2 SQIVND (reference sequence). The CDR3 has 14 amino acids. V shed 7 bases and J shed 4 bases, with 17 bases lying between them. CDR3 in DNA: TGTGCCAGTACTAGCTCAGGACCCTGGTACGAGCAGTACTTC. This encodes CASTSSGPWYEQYF.

Turning to this clone: Compared with germline, one end of the junction differs, possibly owing to a read error. CDR3 nucleotides: TGTGCTAGCAGTTCGGACAGGGGGCTTAACAATGAGCAGTTCTTC. Encoded protein: CASSSDRGLNNEQFF. The rearrangement joins TRBV7-7 to TRBJ2-1; 11 bases map to TRBD1. The CDR3 runs 15 residues. The germline V gene encodes CDR1 SSHAT and CDR2 FNYEAQ (reference sequence).

The V call is TRBV7-9, the J call TRBJ2-1; D is ambiguous. Germline CDR1 is SEHNR and CDR2 is FQNEAQ (reference sequence). CDR3 length equals 11 residues. V lost 4 bases and J lost 8, with 6 bases in between. The CDR3 here is CASSSFDEQFF. CDR3 in DNA: TGTGCCAGCAGCTCCTTCGATGAGCAGTTCTTC.

This CDR3 is CASSPRAGVVTGELFF. CDR3 coding DNA: TGTGCCAGCAGCCCCAGAGCGGGCGTAGTTACCGGGGAGCTGTTTTTT. This chain uses TRBV7-8 with TRBJ2-2, with D tentatively TRBD2 (6 bases). The CDR3 spans 16 residues. Trimming pared 5 bases from V and 5 bases from J, leaving 18 bases between. Germline V lookup: CDR1 SGHVS, CDR2 FQNEAQ.

The CDR3 DNA reads TGTGCCAGCAGCCAACTAGGCCTCAGCTCCTACAATGAGCAGTTCTTC. It yields the protein CASSQLGLSSYNEQFF. The chain couples TRBV6-6 to TRBJ2-1, with D possibly TRBD2 on 5 matching bases. This CDR3 has 16 residues. Trimming removed 6 bases from V and 0 bases from J, with 15 bases in between. Germline V CDR1 and CDR2: MNHNY, SVGAGI (reference sequence).

The chain couples TRBV7-8 to TRBJ1-3, with a weak D call TRBD1 (5 bases). The CDR3 consists of 13 residues. V lost 4 bases and J 4 bases, leaving 8 bases between the germline ends. CDR1 and CDR2 (germline): SGHVS, FQNEAQ. The CDR3 here is CASSSGVGNTIYF. The CDR3 DNA reads as TGTGCCAGCAGCTCGGGGGTCGGAAACACCATATATTTT.

This clone was picked up a small number of times. CDR3 region: CASSLKHLNYGYTF. In DNA form, the CDR3 reads TGCGCCAGCAGCTTGAAACACCTTAACTATGGCTACACCTTC. The chain is built from TRBV5-1 and TRBJ1-2; D ambiguous. Germline V gives CDR1 SGHRS, CDR2 YFSETQ. V lost 1 base to trimming and J lost 1 base, with 8 bases between them. CDR3 size: 14 residues.

The rearrangement joins TRBV18 to TRBJ1-4; D unclear. V lost 2 bases to trimming and J lost 7 bases, with 8 bases between them. This CDR3 is built from 13 residues. In germline, CDR1 is KGHSH, CDR2 LQKENI. The CDR3 region is CASSPSRSEKLFF. CDR3 DNA sequence: TGTGCCAGCTCACCATCGCGGAGTGAAAAACTGTTTTTT.

The chain employs TRBV27 and TRBJ2-7; 9 bases are a match to TRBD1. Germline V gene sequence: CDR1 MNHEY, CDR2 SMNVEV (reference sequence). Trimming took 1 base from V and 1 from J; bases not matched to a gene: 5. The CDR3 is made up of 16 amino acids. CDR3 protein: CASSLFGDRDSYEQYF. Written as DNA, the CDR3 is TGTGCCAGCAGTTTATTCGGGGACAGGGATTCCTACGAGCAGTACTTC.

J is TRBJ2-1 and V is TRBV6-5, with D maybe TRBD2 (5 bases). The V end was cut by 0 bases, the J end by 6 bases, with 12 bases between. The germline gives CDR1 MNHEY, CDR2 SVGAGI. CDR3 length: 15 amino acids. Here the CDR3 reads CASSYSIGVGNEQFF. CDR3 bases: TGTGCCAGCAGTTACTCGATCGGGGTCGGCAATGAGCAGTTCTTC.

The chain employs TRBV27 and TRBJ2-7; 9 bases fit TRBD2. CDR1 is MNHEY, CDR2 SMNVEV, per germline (reference sequence). The CDR3 sequence is 14 residues long. With V trimmed by 5 bases and J by 5 bases, 7 bases remained unmatched. The CDR3 DNA reads as TGTGCCAGCAGTCCTCCGACTAGCGGCCACGAGCAGTACTTC. Its protein is CASSPPTSGHEQYF.

The V call is TRBV29-1, the J call TRBJ2-1; 8 positions agree with TRBD2. V shed 6 bases and J 7 bases; nucleotides not matched to a gene: 8. The CDR3 consists of 13 residues. Germline V gene data show CDR1 as SQVTM and CDR2 as ANQGSEA. The CDR3 reads CSVQLRLANEQFF. The DNA of the CDR3 is TGCAGCGTACAGCTCCGACTAGCGAATGAGCAGTTCTTC.

Only one count was recorded for this clone. The chain combines TRBV28 with TRBJ1-5, with D uncertain. Trimming pared 0 bases from V and 0 bases from J, leaving 9 bases between. The CDR3 length is 16 residues. Looked up from germline, CDR1 is MDHEN and CDR2 is SYDVKM. In DNA form, the CDR3 reads TGTGCCAGCAGTTTATGGACACCTAATAGCAATCAGCCCCAGCATTTT. The encoded protein is CASSLWTPNSNQPQHF.

The J gene is TRBJ1-3, the V gene TRBV7-6, with D maybe TRBD1 (6 bases). The V end lost 1 base, the J end lost 0 bases, and 19 bases lay between the germline ends. The CDR3 length is 19 residues. Germline loops: CDR1 SGHVS, CDR2 FNYEAQ. The CDR3: CASSLVGWTASISGNTIYF. The CDR3, as DNA: TGTGCCAGCAGCTTAGTGGGATGGACAGCCTCCATCTCTGGAAACACCATATATTTT. The complete variable domain, with remaining parts taken from reference TRBV7-6 and TRBJ1-3, reads GAGVSQSPRYKVTKRGQDVALRCDPISGHVSLYWYRQALGQGPEFLTYFNYEAQQDKSGLPNDRFSAERPEGSISTLTIQRTEQRDSAMYRCASSLVGWTASISGNTIYFGEGSWLTVV.

This clone has only a few counts. The chain links TRBV7-9 to TRBJ2-2, with D tentatively TRBD1 (6 bases). Trimming cost V 5 bases and J 2 bases, with 12 bases left between them. The CDR3 consists of 15 residues. Germline loops: CDR1 SEHNR, CDR2 FQNEAQ (reference sequence). The CDR3 is CASSPSGVNTGELFF. In DNA form, the CDR3 reads TGTGCCAGCAGCCCCTCAGGGGTCAACACCGGGGAGCTGTTTTTT.

This chain joins TRBV9 and TRBJ2-1; D might be TRBD1 (6 bases). V lost 4 bases, J lost 4 bases, and 18 bases lay in between. The CDR3 runs to 16 residues. CDR1 is SGDLS and CDR2 is YYNGEE in the germline V gene. This chain's CDR3 is CASSLKQGIPYNEQFF. The CDR3, as DNA: TGTGCCAGCAGCCTTAAACAGGGTATCCCTTACAATGAGCAGTTCTTC.

The chain links TRBV27 to TRBJ2-1, with 8 bases lining up with TRBD1. With V trimmed by 2 bases and J by 3 bases, 6 bases remained unmatched. CDR1 is MNHEY and CDR2 is SMNVEV in the germline V gene (reference sequence). The length of the CDR3 is 16 residues. This CDR3 is CASSLVDRVSYNEQFF. In DNA form, the CDR3 reads TGTGCCAGCAGTTTAGTGGACAGGGTGAGCTACAATGAGCAGTTCTTC.

The chain is built from TRBV2 and TRBJ2-5; 8 bases align to TRBD2. CDR1 SNHLY and CDR2 FYNNEI come from the germline V gene. V gave up 6 bases and J gave up 2 bases; unmatched junction bases: 2. The CDR3 length is 13 residues. In nucleotides, the CDR3 is TGTGCCAGCAGGGGGACTAGACAAGAGACCCAGTACTTC. It encodes CASRGTRQETQYF.

This clone showed up just once. The rearrangement joins TRBV11-2 to TRBJ1-5; no reliable D call. Per germline, CDR1 SGHAT and CDR2 FQNNGV. V was clipped by 5 bases and J by 0 bases, with 11 bases between them. This CDR3 region has 15 residues. The CDR3 sequence is CASSQTLNSNQPQHF. The CDR3 region has the DNA TGTGCCAGCAGCCAAACTCTCAATAGCAATCAGCCCCAGCATTTT. Full variable domain (rest looked up from reference TRBV11-2 and TRBJ1-5): EAGVAQSPRYKIIEKRQSVAFWCNPISGHATLYWYQQILGQGPKLLIQFQNNGVVDDSQLPKDRFSAERLKGVDSTLKIQPAKLEDSAVYLCASSQTLNSNQPQHFGDGTRLSIL.

The chain recombines TRBV28 with TRBJ2-3; tentatively, D is TRBD2 (6 bases). Trimming took 10 bases from V and 1 from J, leaving 12 bases between them. CDR1 MDHEN and CDR2 SYDVKM come from the germline V gene. The CDR3 has 13 residues. As DNA, the CDR3 is TGTGCCACCGGGGGTTTTCGCACAGATACGCAGTATTTT. This gives the protein CATGGFRTDTQYF.

The chain employs TRBV18 and TRBJ2-3, with 12 bases matching TRBD2. Trimming took 4 bases from V and 3 from J; bases not matched to a gene: 5. The germline V gene has CDR1 KGHSH and CDR2 LQKENI. The CDR3 loop spans 16 amino acids. The CDR3 region has the DNA TGTGCCAGCTCACTCTCCGGGACTAGCGGGACAGATACGCAGTATTTT. This encodes CASSLSGTSGTDTQYF.

The chain recombines TRBV14 with TRBJ2-3, with TRBD2 identical over 8 bases. This CDR3 is 16 amino acids long. V lost 3 bases, J lost 0 bases, and 5 bases stayed unmatched. Germline V gene lookup returns CDR1 SGHDN and CDR2 FVKESK. The CDR3 DNA is TGTGCCAGCAGCCAGATTAGCGGGACTAGCACAGATACGCAGTATTTT. It translates to CASSQISGTSTDTQYF.

The rearrangement links TRBV28 to TRBJ2-7; D is possibly TRBD2 (6 bases). The V gene's germline CDR1 is MDHEN and CDR2 SYDVKM. V was trimmed by 1 base and J by 1 base, leaving 11 bases between them. The CDR3 loop spans 15 amino acids. The CDR3 loop is CASSLLSAGSYEQYF. CDR3 in DNA: TGTGCCAGCAGTTTATTGAGCGCGGGATCCTACGAGCAGTACTTC.

This chain joins TRBV11-2 and TRBJ2-1; 11 bases line up with TRBD2. V shed 3 bases, J shed 6 bases, and the junction held 4 bases outside the gene matches. CDR1 and CDR2 from the germline V gene are SGHAT and FQNNGV. This CDR3 has 15 amino acids. The CDR3 coding sequence is TGTGCCAGCAGCTTTGCTAGCGGGGGGATCAATGAGCAGTTCTTC. This sequence encodes CASSFASGGINEQFF.